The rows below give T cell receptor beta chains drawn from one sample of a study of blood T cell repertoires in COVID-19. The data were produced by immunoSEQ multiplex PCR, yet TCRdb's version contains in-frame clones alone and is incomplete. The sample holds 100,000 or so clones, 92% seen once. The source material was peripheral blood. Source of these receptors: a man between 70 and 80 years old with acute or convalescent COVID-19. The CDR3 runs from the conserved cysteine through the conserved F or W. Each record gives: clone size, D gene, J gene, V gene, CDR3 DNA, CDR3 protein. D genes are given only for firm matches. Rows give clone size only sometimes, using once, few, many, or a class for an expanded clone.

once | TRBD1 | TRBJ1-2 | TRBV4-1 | TGCGCCAGCAGCCCCCTAGACAGGGACAATGGCTACACCTTC | CASSPLDRDNGYTF
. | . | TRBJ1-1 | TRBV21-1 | TGTGCCAGCAGCAACGGGCTTCACCTGGTAGGGGACACTGAAGCTTTCTTT | CASSNGLHLVGDTEAFF
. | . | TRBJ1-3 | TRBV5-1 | TGCGCCAGCGCAACAGGGTTCTCTGGAAACACCATATATTTT | CASATGFSGNTIYF
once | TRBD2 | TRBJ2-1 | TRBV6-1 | TGTGCCAGCAGTGAACGGACTAGCGGGGCTACTTATGGGAATGAGCAGTTCTTC | CASSERTSGATYGNEQFF
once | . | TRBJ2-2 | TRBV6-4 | TGTGCCAGCAAGACAGCTACGAACACCGGGGAGCTGTTTTTT | CASKTATNTGELFF
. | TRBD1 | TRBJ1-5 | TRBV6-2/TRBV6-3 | TGTGCCAGCAGCGGACAGGGGGTCAATCAGCCCCAGCATTTT | CASSGQGVNQPQHF
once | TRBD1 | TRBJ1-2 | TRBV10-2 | TGCGCCAGCAGTGGGCGGACAGGGAATAACTATGGCTACACCTTC | CASSGRTGNNYGYTF
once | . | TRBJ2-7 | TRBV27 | TGTGCCAGCTCTAAACTGGACTCCAACTACGAGCAGTACTTC | CASSKLDSNYEQYF
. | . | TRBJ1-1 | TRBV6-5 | TGTGCCAGCAGTTTAGGGCCCGGGGACACTGAAGCTTTCTTT | CASSLGPGDTEAFF
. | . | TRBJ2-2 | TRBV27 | TGTGCCAGCAGTAGATCACGACAGAACACCGGGGAGCTGTTTTTT | CASSRSRQNTGELFF
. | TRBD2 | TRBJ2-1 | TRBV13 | TGTGCCAGCAGCTTGCGTAGCGGGGGGTCGAATGAGCAGTTCTTC | CASSLRSGGSNEQFF
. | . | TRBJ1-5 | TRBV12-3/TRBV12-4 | TGTGCCAGCAGTCTTAATAGCAATCAGCCCCAGCATTTT | CASSLNSNQPQHF
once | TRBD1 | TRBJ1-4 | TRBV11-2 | TGTGCCAGCAGCTTGGGACAGGAGATTGAAAAACTGTTTTTT | CASSLGQEIEKLFF
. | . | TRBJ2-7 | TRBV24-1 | TGTGCCACCAGTGATGGGGGGTCTCCCGAGCAGTACTTC | CATSDGGSPEQYF
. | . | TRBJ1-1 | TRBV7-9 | TGTGCCAGCAGCACCCGGGGGAGTATGAACACTGAAGCTTTCTTT | CASSTRGSMNTEAFF
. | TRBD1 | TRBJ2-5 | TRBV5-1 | TGCGCCAGCAGCTCCGAACGGACAGGGCCCCTTAAAGAGACCCAGTACTTC | CASSSERTGPLKETQYF
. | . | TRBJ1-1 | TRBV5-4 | TGTGCCAGCAGCTTGGGGAGAGGCTTCAGCTCTGAAGCTTTCTTT | CASSLGRGFSSEAFF
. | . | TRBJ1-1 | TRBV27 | TGTGCCAGCAGGGACTTGGGAGGGAACACTGAAGCTTTCTTT | CASRDLGGNTEAFF
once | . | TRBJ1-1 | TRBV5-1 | TGCGCCAGCAGCTTGGCTAGTCGGATTCGAGCAAACACTGAAGCTTTCTTT | CASSLASRIRANTEAFF
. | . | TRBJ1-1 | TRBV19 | TGTGCCAGTACGGGGTGGGGGAACACTGAAGCTTTCTTT | CASTGWGNTEAFF
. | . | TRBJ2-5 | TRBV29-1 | TGCAGCGTTGCGCCCAGGGGTGGGGAGACCCAGTACTTC | CSVAPRGGETQYF
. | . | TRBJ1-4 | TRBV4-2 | TGTGCCAGCAGCCAAGCTTGGCGGGAAAAACTGTTTTTT | CASSQAWREKLFF
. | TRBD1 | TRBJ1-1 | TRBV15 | TGTGCCACCAGCAGGGTCCCGGACAGGGGGACTGAAGCTTTCTTT | CATSRVPDRGTEAFF
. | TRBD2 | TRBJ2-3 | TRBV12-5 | TGTGCTAGTGGTTTGGCAGCGGGGGGTAATAAGCAGTATTTT | CASGLAAGGNKQYF
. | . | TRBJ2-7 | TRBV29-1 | TGCAGCGTTGGGGCGGGATACGAGCAGTACTTC | CSVGAGYEQYF
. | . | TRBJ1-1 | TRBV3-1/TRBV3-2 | TGTGCCAGCAGCCAACGGGGGGGCACTGAAGCTTTCTTT | CASSQRGGTEAFF
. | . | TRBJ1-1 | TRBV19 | TGTGCCAGTAGGCAGGTTAGGGAAGCTTTCTTT | CASRQVREAFF
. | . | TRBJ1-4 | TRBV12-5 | TGTGCTAGTGGTTTGGTAGGTGTGAGGGTTGGTGAAAAACTGTTTTTT | CASGLVGVRVGEKLFF
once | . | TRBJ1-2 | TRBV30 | TGTGCCTCCCCTCGACAGGCTGGCCTGTGGGGCTACACCTTC | CASPRQAGLWGYTF
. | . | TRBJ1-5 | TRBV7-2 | TGTGCCAGCAGCTTAGCGAGGCAGCCCCAGCATTTT | CASSLARQPQHF
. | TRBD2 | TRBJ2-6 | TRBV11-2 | TGTGCCAGCACAGCGACGAGCGGGGCCCACTCTGGGGCCAACGTCCTGACTTTC | CASTATSGAHSGANVLTF
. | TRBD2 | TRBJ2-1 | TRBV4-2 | TGTGCCAGCAGCCAAGAGAGAGCGGGAGGATTGAAACAGTTCTTC | CASSQERAGGLKQFF
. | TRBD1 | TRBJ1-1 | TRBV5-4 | TGTGCCAGCAGCTTGGCCGGACAGGGGGCGTCTGAAGCTTTCTTT | CASSLAGQGASEAFF
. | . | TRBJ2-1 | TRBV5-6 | TGTGCCAGCAGCTTAATCCCGGGCAATGAGCAGTTCTTC | CASSLIPGNEQFF
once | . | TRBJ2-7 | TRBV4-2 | TGTGCCAGCAGCCAAGATATCGGGCTAGCGCGCGAGCAGTACTTC | CASSQDIGLAREQYF
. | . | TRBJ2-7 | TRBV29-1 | TGCAGCGTTGACACAGGTGTTAGCTCCTACGAGCAGTACTTC | CSVDTGVSSYEQYF